A single sample gave rise to the 10 T cell receptor beta chains below, sequenced in a study of T-cell reconstitution after alpha-beta-depleted transplantation in children. Researchers prepared the TCRbeta library using unique molecular identifiers, the study reports. TCRdb passed the PCR reads through MiXCR, listing each CDR3 protein once. The sample carries fewer than 450,000 distinct CDR3 sequences, 15% to 20% recorded once. Here the sequenced sample was PBMCs, mostly from graft donor cells, taken 360 days after TCRalphabeta/CD19-depleted stem cell transplant. Receptors were obtained from a male patient between 2 and 15 years old who had a stem cell transplant for acute lymphoblastic leukemia, so the T cells may come from the graft donor.

The chain joins TRBV19 to TRBJ1-1; TRBD1 is a possible D gene (5 bases). V was pared by 8 bases and J by 1 base, with 17 bases between. The germline gives CDR1 LNHDA, CDR2 SQIVND (reference sequence). This CDR3 region has 15 residues. As DNA, the CDR3 is TGTGCCAGTCGCCAACCCCGTACAGGGAACACTGAAGCTTTCTTT. Its translation is CASRQPRTGNTEAFF.

The rearrangement links TRBV12-3 or TRBV12-4 to TRBJ1-5, with unresolved D. The CDR3 is 12 residues long. The V end lost 3 bases, the J end lost 6 bases, and 6 bases lay between the germline ends. The DNA of the CDR3 is TGTGCCAGCAGTTTCACACTTCAGCCCCAGCATTTT. It is translated as CASSFTLQPQHF.

This rearrangement joins TRBV29-1 to TRBJ2-1, with 9 bases fitting TRBD1. With V trimmed by 6 bases and J by 6 bases, 18 bases remained unmatched. The CDR3 is 17 residues long. The germline V gene encodes CDR1 SQVTM and CDR2 ANQGSEA. In DNA, the CDR3 is TGCAGCGTCCCCCTCCCATCCGGGACAGGGAGCGGCAATGAGCAGTTCTTC. Protein sequence: CSVPLPSGTGSGNEQFF.

This clonotype was counted only a few times. The chain employs TRBV3-1 and TRBJ2-2; D not resolved. V dropped 5 bases and J dropped 3 bases, with 7 bases sitting between them. Looked up from germline, CDR1 is LGHDT and CDR2 is YNNKEL (reference sequence). The CDR3 is made up of 13 amino acids. The CDR3 bases are TGTGCCAGCAGCTCCGGTCACACCGGGGAGCTGTTTTTT. As protein: CASSSGHTGELFF.

The sample holds a few counts of this clonotype. This chain joins TRBV24-1 and TRBJ2-1, with D unresolved. Germline V gene data show CDR1 as KGHDR and CDR2 as SFDVKD. Between the trimmed V and J ends, which lost 3 bases and 13 bases, there was a span of 12 bases. The CDR3 contains 12 residues. CDR3 amino acids: CATSDERYGQFF. The CDR3 nucleotides read TGTGCCACCAGTGATGAACGGTACGGACAGTTCTTC.

The chain combines TRBV25-1 with TRBJ1-4, with no clear D. From germline, CDR1 is MGHDK and CDR2 SYGVNS. This CDR3 region has 15 residues. The V end lost 2 bases, the J end lost 0 bases, and 7 bases lay between the germline ends. CDR3 DNA: TGTGCCAGCAGTGAAGCGGGAGCAACTAATGAAAAACTGTTTTTT. It yields the protein CASSEAGATNEKLFF.

The chain uses TRBV12-3 or TRBV12-4 and TRBJ2-2; the match to TRBD2 covers 14 bases. V was pared by 6 bases and J by 0 bases, with 3 bases of the junction left unmatched. This CDR3 is built from 17 residues. This CDR3 is CASRPGLAGANTGELFF. Here the CDR3 DNA reads TGTGCCAGCAGACCGGGACTAGCGGGGGCGAACACCGGGGAGCTGTTTTTT.

There are a few counts of this clonotype. DNA of the CDR3: TGTGCCAGCAGGAGTACAACGGGGGAGCAGTACTTC. Its translation: CASRSTTGEQYF. The chain is built from TRBV6-5 and TRBJ2-7, with D maybe TRBD2 (5 bases). CDR1 and CDR2 (germline): MNHEY, SVGAGI. This CDR3 has 12 residues. Trimming cost V 6 bases and J 7 bases, with 13 bases left between them.

The CDR3 DNA follows: TGTGCCAGCAGCGCAGGGGGCGGGTTTCTTGGGCTAGCGCAACACAATGAGCAGTTCTTC. Its protein is CASSAGGGFLGLAQHNEQFF. V gene TRBV28 combines with J gene TRBJ2-1; 8 bases match TRBD1. The ends lost 6 bases at V and 5 bases at J; junction bases unmatched: 24. This CDR3 comprises 20 residues. Germline values: CDR1 MDHEN, CDR2 SYDVKM.

This clonotype was detected a few times. The chain combines TRBV5-1 with TRBJ1-6, with TRBD1 as a possible D gene (6 bases). This CDR3 contains 15 residues. Trimming removed 1 base at V and 8 bases at J, with 13 bases between. Germline CDR1 SGHRS, CDR2 YFSETQ. The CDR3 loop reads CASSLWVGGDSPLHF. The CDR3 DNA reads as TGCGCCAGCAGCTTGTGGGTAGGGGGAGATTCACCCCTCCACTTT.